These 5 T cell receptor beta chains originate from one sample sequenced in a study of a mutant IDH1 vaccine in newly diagnosed glioma. Time point: week 35, safety follow-up. Vaccination used 300 ug of mutant IDH1 20-mer peptide per dose, with topical imiquimod. Generated by immunoSEQ multiplex PCR, the TCRdb table keeps only in-frame clones and is missing some. The top ten hold roughly 4% of the sample, which has more than 55,000 clones, 84% seen once. These TCRs are of unknown antigen specificity. The source material was PBMCs, sampled from a glioma patient whose treatment included an IDH1 peptide vaccine. The receptors shown here come from a man aged 30 to 39 with glioma.

J is TRBJ2-2 and V is TRBV9, with D possibly matching TRBD1 (5 bases). The CDR3 is 15 amino acids. V shed 0 bases and J shed 7 bases, with 13 bases lying between them. Germline V gives CDR1 SGDLS, CDR2 YYNGEE. The DNA for the CDR3 is TGTGCCAGCAGCGTAGTGACAGCCAAGGGCGGGGAGCTGTTTTTT. This gives the protein CASSVVTAKGGELFF.

V usage is TRBV10-1 and J usage is TRBJ1-1; tentatively, D is TRBD1 (5 bases). This CDR3 is 12 amino acids long. Trimming took off 6 bases at V and 3 bases at J, with 8 bases between the two ends. Germline V lookup: CDR1 WNHNN, CDR2 SYGVQD (reference sequence). In DNA, the CDR3 is TGCGCCAGCAGCCGGGGCGACACTGAAGCTTTCTTT. Translation gives CASSRGDTEAFF.

The chain combines TRBV5-6 with TRBJ2-6; D gene ambiguous. Germline values: CDR1 SGHDT, CDR2 YYEEEE. Trimming removed 6 bases at V and 1 base at J, with 11 bases between. The CDR3 is 15 amino acids. CDR3 nucleotides: TGTGCCAGCACGCCGCGAGGATCTGGGGCCAACGTCCTGACTTTC. As protein: CASTPRGSGANVLTF.

The chain has TRBV6-1 and TRBJ1-5, with TRBD1 as a possible D gene (6 bases). Germline assignment: CDR1 MNHNS and CDR2 SASEGT. The V end lost 6 bases, the J end lost 0 bases, and 12 bases lay between the germline ends. The CDR3 loop spans 15 amino acids. CDR3: CASRQGTYSNQPQHF. The CDR3 nucleotides read TGTGCCAGCAGGCAGGGGACCTATAGCAATCAGCCCCAGCATTTT.

The chain links TRBV2 to TRBJ2-2; TRBD2 matches at 10 bases. This CDR3 spans 18 amino acids. Unmatched junction bases numbered 8, after V lost 3 bases and J lost 1 base. Germline CDR1 and CDR2: SNHLY and FYNNEI. The CDR3 region is CASSDPSGGAWNTGELFF. The CDR3 nucleotides are TGTGCCAGCAGTGATCCCAGCGGGGGGGCCTGGAACACCGGGGAGCTGTTTTTT.